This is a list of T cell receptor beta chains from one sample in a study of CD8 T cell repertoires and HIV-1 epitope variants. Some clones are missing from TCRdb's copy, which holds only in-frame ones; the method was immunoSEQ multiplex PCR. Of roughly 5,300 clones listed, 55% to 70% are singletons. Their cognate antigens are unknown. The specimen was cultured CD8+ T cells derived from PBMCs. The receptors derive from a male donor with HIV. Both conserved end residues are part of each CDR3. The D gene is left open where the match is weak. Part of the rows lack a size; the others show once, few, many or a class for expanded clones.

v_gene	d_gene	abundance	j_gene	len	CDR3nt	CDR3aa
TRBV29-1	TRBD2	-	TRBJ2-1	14	TGCAGCCCCGACTTAGCGGGAGAGGTAAATGAGCAGTTCTTC	CSPDLAGEVNEQFF
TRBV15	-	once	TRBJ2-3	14	TGTGCCACCAGCATTGTGCCTCTCACAGATACGCAGTATTTT	CATSIVPLTDTQYF
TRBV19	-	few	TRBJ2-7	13	TGTGCCAGTAGCCACGGGTCTCTCTACGAGCAGTACTTC	CASSHGSLYEQYF
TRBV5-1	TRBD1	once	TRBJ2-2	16	TGCGCCAGCAGCCCACAGGGGACCTTGGGCACCGGGGAGCTGTTTTTT	CASSPQGTLGTGELFF
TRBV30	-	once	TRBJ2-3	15	TGTGCGTCCATCTCGGGCCACTCCTACACAGATACGCAGTATTTT	CASISGHSYTDTQYF
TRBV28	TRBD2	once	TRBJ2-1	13	TGTGCCAGCAGTATTCTAGCGGGATCTGAGCAGTTCTTC	CASSILAGSEQFF
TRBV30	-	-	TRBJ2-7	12	TGTGCCTGGAGTGTAGGATCCTACGAGCAGTACTTC	CAWSVGSYEQYF
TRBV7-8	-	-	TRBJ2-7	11	TGTGCCAGCAGTTCGGACTACGAGCAGTACTTC	CASSSDYEQYF
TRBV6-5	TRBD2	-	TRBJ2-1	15	TGTGCCAGCAGTTGGGGGGGGACCGACTACACTGAGCAGTTCTTC	CASSWGGTDYTEQFF
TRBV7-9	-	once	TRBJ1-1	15	TGTGCCAGCAGCTTTCTGACCGACCCGAACACTGAAGCTTTCTTT	CASSFLTDPNTEAFF
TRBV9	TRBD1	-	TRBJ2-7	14	TGTGCCAGCAGCGCATGGACAGGGGGGAACGAGCAGTACTTC	CASSAWTGGNEQYF
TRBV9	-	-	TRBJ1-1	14	TGTGCCAGCAGCTTAACAGGGCGGAGCACTGAAGCTTTCTTT	CASSLTGRSTEAFF
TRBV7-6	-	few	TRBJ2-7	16	TGTGCCAGCAGCTTAGGTCATCCAGGGGAATCCTACGAGCAGTACTTC	CASSLGHPGESYEQYF
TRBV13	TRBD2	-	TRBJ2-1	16	TGTGCCAGCAGCATCAGCGGGAGGGACATGTTGAATGAGCAGTTCTTC	CASSISGRDMLNEQFF
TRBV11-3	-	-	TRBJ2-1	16	TGTGCCAGCAGCCCTGAGGACACGGAGCGCTACAATGAGCAGTTCTTC	CASSPEDTERYNEQFF
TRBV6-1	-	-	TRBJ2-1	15	TGTGCCAGCAGCGAATCCCCCCCAGTCTACAATGAGCAGTTCTTC	CASSESPPVYNEQFF
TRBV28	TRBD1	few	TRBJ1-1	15	TGTGCCAGCGGGAGACAGGGTTATTTGGACACTGAAGCTTTCTTT	CASGRQGYLDTEAFF
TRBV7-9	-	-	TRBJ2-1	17	TGTGCCAGCAGCTCAACTGACCCCGCCCGCTCCTACAATGAGCAGTTCTTC	CASSSTDPARSYNEQFF
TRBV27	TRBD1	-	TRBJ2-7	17	TGTGCCAGCAGTTTATTCCCCCACAGGGGGCTCTTCGACGAGCAGTACTTC	CASSLFPHRGLFDEQYF
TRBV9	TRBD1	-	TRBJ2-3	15	TGTGCCAGCAGCACACAACAGGGGGATACAGATACGCAGTATTTT	CASSTQQGDTDTQYF
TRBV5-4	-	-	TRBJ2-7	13	TGTGCCAGCAGCTTGTCGGACGGGTACGAGCAGTACTTC	CASSLSDGYEQYF
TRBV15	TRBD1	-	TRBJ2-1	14	TGTGCCACCAGCAGAGATCGCGCAGGGGGTGAGCAGTTCTTC	CATSRDRAGGEQFF
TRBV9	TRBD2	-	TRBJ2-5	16	TGTGCCAGCAGCGTAGCTGAGCGGGGCTACCAAGAGACCCAGTACTTC	CASSVAERGYQETQYF
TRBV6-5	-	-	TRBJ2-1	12	TGTGCCAGCAGTTCTGGGTGGGATGAGCAGTTCTTC	CASSSGWDEQFF
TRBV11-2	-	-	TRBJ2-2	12	TGTGCCAGCAGGGTGAACACCGGGGAGCTGTTTTTT	CASRVNTGELFF
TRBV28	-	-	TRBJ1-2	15	TGTGCCAGCCTCTTCGGGGGATCTTGGGGCTATGGCTACACCTTC	CASLFGGSWGYGYTF
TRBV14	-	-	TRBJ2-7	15	TGTGCCAGCAGCCAAGTTCCTGTCGACCTGGACGAGCAGTACTTC	CASSQVPVDLDEQYF
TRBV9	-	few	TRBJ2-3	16	TGTGCCAGCAGCGCCCCGCCGGGGCGAAGCACAGATACGCAGTATTTT	CASSAPPGRSTDTQYF
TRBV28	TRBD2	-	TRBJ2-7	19	TGTGCCAGCACGAACGGCCCCCGGACTAGCGGGAGTTTTGGGTACGAGCAGTACTTC	CASTNGPRTSGSFGYEQYF
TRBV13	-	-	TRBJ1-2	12	TGTGCCAGCAGCTTAGGGAACTATGGCTACACCTTC	CASSLGNYGYTF
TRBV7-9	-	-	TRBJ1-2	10	TGTGCCAGCAGCGAATATGGCTACACCTTC	CASSEYGYTF
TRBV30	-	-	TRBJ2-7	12	TGTGCCTGGAGTGTAGGTAGCTACGAGCAGTACTTC	CAWSVGSYEQYF
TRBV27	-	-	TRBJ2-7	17	TGTGCCAGCAGTTTAAGAACTTCAGAGACAGGGAGGTACGAGCAGTACTTC	CASSLRTSETGRYEQYF
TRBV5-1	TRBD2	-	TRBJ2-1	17	TGCGCCAGCAGCCCCATACTAGCGGGAGGCCGATACAATGAGCAGTTCTTC	CASSPILAGGRYNEQFF
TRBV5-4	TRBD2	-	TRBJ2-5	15	TGTGCCAGCAGCCAAGGCGGAGCGGGGGAAGAGACCCAGTACTTC	CASSQGGAGEETQYF
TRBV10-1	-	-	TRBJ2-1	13	TGCGCCAGCAGTGAAAACAGCCACAATGAGCAGTTCTTC	CASSENSHNEQFF
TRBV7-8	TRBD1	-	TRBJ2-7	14	TGTGCCAGCAGCACGGACAGGGCATCCTACGAGCAGTACTTC	CASSTDRASYEQYF
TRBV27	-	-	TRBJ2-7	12	TGTGCCAGCAGTTTAGAGTTCTACGAGCAGTACTTC	CASSLEFYEQYF
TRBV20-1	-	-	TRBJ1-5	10	TGCAGTGCTGACGCTCAGCCCCAGCATTTT	CSADAQPQHF
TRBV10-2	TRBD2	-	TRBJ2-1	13	TGCGCCAGCAAACTAGCGGGCAACAATGAGCAGTTCTTC	CASKLAGNNEQFF
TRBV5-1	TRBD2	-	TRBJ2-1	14	TGCGCCAGCAGCTTGGGGCTGCGAGCGGGAGATTTGTTCTTC	CASSLGLRAGDLFF
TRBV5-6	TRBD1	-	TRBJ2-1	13	TGTGCCAGCAGCCCCGGGACAGTCAATGAGCAGTTCTTC	CASSPGTVNEQFF
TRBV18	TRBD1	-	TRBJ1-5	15	TGTGCCAGCTCCCGGGGACAGGGGGAAGGTCAGCCCCAGCATTTT	CASSRGQGEGQPQHF
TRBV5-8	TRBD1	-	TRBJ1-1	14	TGTGCCAGCTTAAACCCAGGGGGGGGCACTGAAGCTTTCTTT	CASLNPGGGTEAFF
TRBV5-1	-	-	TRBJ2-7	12	TGCGCCAGCAGCGGCGGGGTCCACGAGCAGTACTTC	CASSGGVHEQYF
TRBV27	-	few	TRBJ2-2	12	TGTGCCAGCAGTTCCCTCACCGGGGAGCTGTTTTTT	CASSSLTGELFF
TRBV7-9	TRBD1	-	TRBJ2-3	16	TGTGCCAGCAGCTCGCTAACAGGGGAACATCCAGATACGCAGTATTTT	CASSSLTGEHPDTQYF
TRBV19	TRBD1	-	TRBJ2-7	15	TGTGCCAGTAGTACGCCCAATACAGGGGTAGCCGAGCAGTACTTC	CASSTPNTGVAEQYF
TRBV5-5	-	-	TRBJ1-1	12	TGTGCCAGCAGCTTGGGGTACTCTGAAGCTTTCTTT	CASSLGYSEAFF
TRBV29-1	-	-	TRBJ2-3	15	TGCAGCGTTTATAGTTCGGCCGGGGGCACAGATACGCAGTATTTT	CSVYSSAGGTDTQYF
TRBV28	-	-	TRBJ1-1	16	TGTGCCAGCAGTCCCTCAACGGAGTATAAGAACACTGAAGCTTTCTTT	CASSPSTEYKNTEAFF
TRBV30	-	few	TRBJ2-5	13	TGTGCCGGAACGGGGGGCCGAGGAGAGACCCAGTACTTC	CAGTGGRGETQYF
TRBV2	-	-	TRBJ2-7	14	TGTGCCAGCCTGGGGACGTTAAAGACCTACGAGCAGTACTTC	CASLGTLKTYEQYF
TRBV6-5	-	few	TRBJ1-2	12	TGTGCCAGCAGCCCAGGGGTTGGTGGCTACACCTTC	CASSPGVGGYTF